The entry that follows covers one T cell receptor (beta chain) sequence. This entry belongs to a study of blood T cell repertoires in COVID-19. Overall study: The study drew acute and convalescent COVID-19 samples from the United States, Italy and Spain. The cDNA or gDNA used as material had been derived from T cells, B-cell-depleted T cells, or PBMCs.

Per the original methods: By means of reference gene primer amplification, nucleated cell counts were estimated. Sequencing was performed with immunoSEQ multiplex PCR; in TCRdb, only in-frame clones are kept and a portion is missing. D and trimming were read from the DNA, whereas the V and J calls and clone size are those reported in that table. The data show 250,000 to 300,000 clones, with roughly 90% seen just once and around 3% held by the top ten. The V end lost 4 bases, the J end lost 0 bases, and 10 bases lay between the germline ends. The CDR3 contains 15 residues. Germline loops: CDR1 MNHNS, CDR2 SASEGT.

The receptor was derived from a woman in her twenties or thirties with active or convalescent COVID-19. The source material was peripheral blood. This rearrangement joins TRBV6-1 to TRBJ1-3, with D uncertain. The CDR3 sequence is CASSALSSSGNTIYF. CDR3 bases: TGTGCCAGCAGTGCGCTCTCCAGCTCTGGAAACACCATATATTTT.